Each of the 21 T cell receptor beta chains below was sequenced from the same sample in a study of Graves' ophthalmopathy and Graves' hyperthyroidism. Beta-chain TCR CDR3 regions were amplified from RNA transcripts. First-round RT-PCR used HTBI primers; second-round multiplex PCR followed. MiXCR was run by TCRdb on the multiplex PCR reads, yielding one entry per CDR3 protein. Among about 660,000 distinct CDR3 sequences listed, over 40% were seen once. Specimen: peripheral blood. The receptors shown here come from an adult man with Graves' ophthalmopathy.

The genes are TRBV19 and TRBJ2-7; D gene ambiguous. Germline CDR1 LNHDA, CDR2 SQIVND (reference sequence). The CDR3 is 14 amino acids. Deletions cut 5 bases from V and 0 bases from J, with 11 bases between. DNA for the CDR3: TGTGCCAGTAGTGTCCTGGGTCCCTCCTACGAGCAGTACTTC. Its translation is CASSVLGPSYEQYF.

In this sample, this clonotype turned up many times. The chain combines TRBV14 with TRBJ2-2; the D gene is possibly TRBD2 (6 bases). Germline V gene data show CDR1 as SGHDN and CDR2 as FVKESK. This CDR3 has 15 amino acids. V lost 3 bases and J lost 4, with 12 bases in between. CDR3 region: CASSHRGEPTGELFF. The CDR3 DNA reads as TGTGCCAGCAGCCATCGCGGGGAGCCCACCGGGGAGCTGTTTTTT.

The table lists this clonotype with many counts. The J gene is TRBJ1-1, the V gene TRBV10-3, with 8 positions matching TRBD1. The CDR3 spans 13 residues. The V gene's germline CDR1 is ENHRY and CDR2 SYGVKD. J gave up 7 bases and V 5 bases, and 6 bases lay outside the gene matches. DNA of the CDR3: TGTGCCATCAGTTTTCAGGGGGCGGTTGAAGCTTTCTTT. This codes for CAISFQGAVEAFF.

This chain connects TRBV27 to TRBJ1-3, with 7 bases fitting TRBD1. V lost 5 bases and J lost 4; bases outside the gene matches: 8. The CDR3 is made up of 15 amino acids. Germline CDR1 is MNHEY and CDR2 is SMNVEV (reference sequence). The CDR3 DNA follows: TGTGCCAGCAGTCCCCTACAGGGGCTCGGAAACACCATATATTTT. Encoded protein: CASSPLQGLGNTIYF.

The chain combines TRBV14 with TRBJ2-7; D possibly corresponds to TRBD1 (5 bases). In germline, CDR1 is SGHDN, CDR2 FVKESK. Between the trimmed V and J ends, which lost 4 bases and 1 base, there was a span of 23 bases. The CDR3 sequence is 18 residues long. This chain's CDR3 is CASSLTIGPRGRSYEQYF. The CDR3 region has the DNA TGTGCCAGCAGCCTCACAATTGGTCCTAGGGGTCGGTCCTACGAGCAGTACTTC.

This clonotype was counted many times. The V gene is TRBV19, the J gene TRBJ2-5; D perhaps matches TRBD1 (6 bases). CDR3 length equals 16 residues. Trimming took 3 bases from V and 2 from J, leaving 16 bases between them. Germline V gene sequence: CDR1 LNHDA, CDR2 SQIVND (reference sequence). CDR3 sequence: CASSMPPGHIQETQYF. Here the CDR3 DNA reads TGTGCCAGTAGTATGCCACCGGGACATATACAAGAGACCCAGTACTTC.

This clonotype was counted ten times or more. The V and J genes are TRBV9 and TRBJ2-7; either TRBD1 or TRBD2 may supply D (5 bases each). V lost 8 bases, J lost 0 bases, and 15 bases lay in between. The CDR3 totals 14 residues. Germline V gene sequence: CDR1 SGDLS, CDR2 YYNGEE. CDR3 sequence reads: CASSVGAGSYEQYF. The CDR3, as DNA: TGTGCCAGTAGTGTCGGGGCTGGCTCCTACGAGCAGTACTTC.

The J gene is TRBJ1-2, the V gene TRBV19, with D maybe TRBD1 (6 bases). The CDR3 loop spans 24 amino acids. Trimming stripped 4 bases from V and 7 bases from J, with 46 bases between. Per the germline V gene, CDR1 is LNHDA and CDR2 is SQIVND (reference sequence). CDR3 bases: TGTGCCAGTAGTAGAGACAGGTGTAGCCCACCACCGCGTAGTTGGGGGGACGGCGACGGTGGCTACACCTTC. This codes for CASSRDRCSPPPRSWGDGDGGYTF. Variable domain in full (rest from reference TRBV19 and TRBJ1-2): DGGITQSPKYLFRKEGQNVTLSCEQNLNHDAMYWYRQDPGQGLRLIYYSQIVNDFQKGDIAEGYSVSREKKESFPLTVTSAQKNPTAFYLCASSRDRCSPPPRSWGDGDGGYTFGSGTRLTVV.

Comment on this clonotype: A much larger clone sits a single nucleotide away, making a read error possible. V gene TRBV12-3 or TRBV12-4 combines with J gene TRBJ2-2; a possible D gene is TRBD1 (6 bases). The CDR3 is made up of 13 amino acids. The CDR3 is CASRVGTREELVF. The CDR3 coding sequence is TGTGCCAGCAGGGTCGGGACACGAGAGGAGCTGGTTTTT.

V is TRBV5-1 and J is TRBJ2-7; no clear D gene. The CDR3 is 14 amino acids. The germline V and J ends were trimmed by 0 bases and 0 bases, with 7 bases remaining between them. The germline CDR1 and CDR2 sequences are SGHRS and YFSETQ. The CDR3, as DNA: TGCGCCAGCAGCTTGGGGCTGGACTCCTACGAGCAGTACTTC. It yields the protein CASSLGLDSYEQYF.

The chain combines TRBV12-3 or TRBV12-4 with TRBJ2-7; the match to TRBD1 covers 12 bases. This CDR3 is 16 amino acids long. V lost 1 base and J lost 3; bases outside the gene matches: 4. CDR3 DNA: TGTGCCAGCAGTTTAGAGGGACAGGGGGCCTACTACGAGCAGTACTTC. Its protein product is CASSLEGQGAYYEQYF.

The chain uses TRBV29-1 and TRBJ1-5; TRBD1 aligns across 8 bases. Germline lookup yields CDR1 SQVTM and CDR2 ANQGSEA. The CDR3 has 13 amino acids. Losses at the gene ends were 7 bases for V and 3 bases for J; bases not matched to a gene: 5. In DNA, the CDR3 is TGCAGCGCCGGGACAGGCTCCAATCAGCCCCAGCATTTT. This translates into CSAGTGSNQPQHF.

This clonotype was picked up a small number of times. The V and J genes are TRBV6-1 and TRBJ1-2; 8 nucleotides line up with TRBD1. Germline-derived CDR1 and CDR2 are MNHNS and SASEGT. This CDR3 has 16 amino acids. Trimming cost V 6 bases and J 4 bases; bases outside gene matches: 13. This CDR3 reads CASRRAGTGALYGYTF. The CDR3 coding sequence is TGTGCCAGCAGGCGGGCCGGGACAGGAGCTCTCTATGGCTACACCTTC.

This clonotype came up many times. The CDR3 loop is CASSVSAGDYGYTF. The CDR3 DNA sequence: TGTGCCAGCAGCGTTTCCGCAGGGGACTATGGCTACACCTTC. J is TRBJ1-2 and V is TRBV9, with a weak D call TRBD1 (6 bases). Per germline, CDR1 SGDLS and CDR2 YYNGEE. V dropped 2 bases and J dropped 3 bases, with 11 bases sitting between them. This CDR3 is built from 14 residues.

This clonotype was counted many times. One end of the junction varies from germline; a read error may be responsible. The chain has TRBV5-1 and TRBJ1-1; D ambiguous. The length of the CDR3 is 11 residues. Germline V lookup: CDR1 SGHRS, CDR2 YFSETQ. The CDR3 nucleotides are TGCGCCAGCAGCTTGGATCAGACAAGCGTCTTT. It yields the protein CASSLDQTSVF.

The chain recombines TRBV16 with TRBJ2-5; 7 bases fit TRBD1. This CDR3 is built from 14 residues. Trimming took 8 bases from V and 5 from J; bases not matched to a gene: 11. Germline V lookup: CDR1 KGHSY, CDR2 FQNENV. The CDR3 nucleotides read TGTGCCAGCTCACAGGGGTCGGGTGGCGAGACCCAGTACTTC. It translates to CASSQGSGGETQYF.

About this clonotype: This may stem from a read error, because a much larger clone lies one nucleotide away. The chain recombines TRBV5-1 with TRBJ2-5; 7 bases agree with TRBD1. CDR1 and CDR2 (germline): SGHRS, YFSETQ. Trimming removed 4 bases from V and 7 bases from J; junction bases left unmatched: 19. The CDR3 contains 17 residues. The CDR3 is CASSTAISTGWEGTQYF. As DNA, the CDR3 is TGCGCCAGCAGCACGGCAATCTCGACAGGGTGGGAAGGGACCCAGTACTTC. Supplemented by reference TRBV5-1 and TRBJ2-5, the full variable domain reads KAGVTQTPRYLIKTRGQQVTLSCSPISGHRSVSWYQQTPGQGLQFLFEYFSETQRNKGNFPGRFSGRQFSNSRSEMNVSTLELGDSALYLCASSTAISTGWEGTQYFGPGTRLLVL.

The J gene is TRBJ2-3, the V gene TRBV29-1, with D possibly TRBD2 on 7 matching bases. The CDR3 is made up of 13 amino acids. From germline, CDR1 is SQVTM and CDR2 ANQGSEA. Written as DNA, the CDR3 is TGCAGTGCTTGGAGGGGGGGCCCAGATACGCAGTATTTT. Its translation: CSAWRGGPDTQYF.

The V gene is TRBV7-3, the J gene TRBJ2-7; 10 positions match TRBD2. The CDR3 covers 14 residues. V dropped 5 bases and J dropped 6; count of bases not matched to a gene: 7. The V gene's germline CDR1 is SGHTA and CDR2 FQGTGA. Written as DNA, the CDR3 is TGTGCCAGCAGCCCCTCTAGCGGGAGCTCCGAGCAGTACTTC. Residues: CASSPSSGSSEQYF.

In its sample, this clonotype was seen a few times. The V gene is TRBV20-1, the J gene TRBJ1-5, with D tentatively TRBD1 (6 bases). The CDR3 runs 16 residues. Germline-derived CDR1 and CDR2 are DFQATT and SNEGSKA (reference sequence). The V end was cut by 0 bases, the J end by 0 bases, with 12 bases between. CDR3 sequence reads: CSARDHRGHSNQPQHF. In DNA, the CDR3 is TGCAGTGCTAGAGATCATCGGGGACATAGCAATCAGCCCCAGCATTTT.

This clonotype was found a few times. J is TRBJ2-7 and V is TRBV18; D is ambiguous. There are 15 residues in the CDR3. Germline values: CDR1 KGHSH, CDR2 LQKENI. Trimming removed 2 bases from V and 5 bases from J, with 16 bases in between. CDR3 sequence reads: CASSPATPSLDEQYF. For the CDR3, the DNA is TGTGCCAGCTCACCAGCGACACCATCCCTTGACGAGCAGTACTTC.